Listed here is a single T cell receptor (beta chain). The antigen remains undetermined. A much larger clone differs from this one at a single base, so this may be a read error. CDR3 length: 13 amino acids. The data stem from a study of blood T cells in healthy people across ages. Notes on the study in general: The study regarded diversity estimates from one million T cells as underestimates. Older age coincided with a roughly linear decline in TCR beta diversity per million T cells.

A second PCR, run for about 7 to 11 cycles, used a sample-barcoded 5' primer plus a J-beta primer mix. The authors tagged each cDNA molecule using a template-switch adaptor with 12 random nucleotides. There were at least 3 million CDR3-containing paired-end reads obtained from each sample. TCRdb used MiXCR to reprocess the 5' RACE reads, holding one entry per CDR3 protein. The data show over a million distinct CDR3 sequences, with under 55% seen just once and about 3.8% held by the top ten. This clonotype originated in a woman aged 18-29 years in good health. The sequencing sample was made of blood. The V gene is TRBV12-3 or TRBV12-4, the J gene TRBJ2-5; 11 bases match TRBD2. For the CDR3, the DNA is TGTGCCAGCAGGGGACTAGCGGAAGAGACCCATTACTTC. Amino acid sequence: CASRGLAEETHYF.